This T cell receptor (beta chain) was found in a study of response to subunit inactivated influenza vaccine. Looked up from germline, CDR1 is MDHEN and CDR2 is SYDVKM. The CDR3 totals 14 residues. The V gene end was trimmed by 5 bases and the J gene end by 5 bases; junction bases not matched to a gene: 6. TCRdb re-called the RT-PCR reads through MiXCR, storing one row per CDR3 protein. The sample lists a few hundred thousand distinct CDR3 sequences; 6% to 9% were seen once. The sample holds many counts of this clonotype. Antigen specificity is unknown. The study's findings and limits: Few additional T cells are recruited per seasonal influenza vaccination, authors suggested.

This receptor was identified in a man in his fifties or sixties who received an inactivated influenza vaccine. The chain uses TRBV28 and TRBJ2-5, with 9 bases that match TRBD1. This specimen consisted of PBMCs from blood, obtained less than 30 months after vaccination. This chain's CDR3 is CASSLDRGFETQYF. The CDR3 DNA is TGTGCCAGCAGTCTGGACAGGGGCTTCGAGACCCAGTACTTC.